The sequence of this T cell receptor beta chain was determined in a study of cytomegalovirus exposure and HLA in healthy donors. The ends lost 6 bases at V and 5 bases at J; junction bases unmatched: 10. The germline CDR1 and CDR2 sequences are SQVTM and ANQGSEA. This CDR3 comprises 14 residues. PCR primers comprised 60 Vbeta and 13 Jbeta primers. Assay: immunoSEQ multiplex PCR; the TCRdb copy retains only in-frame clones and omits some. This table has approximately 120,000 clones, under 80% appearing once. The rearrangement links TRBV29-1 to TRBJ1-1, with 9 bases that match TRBD1. Sequencing was carried out using PBMCs. This TCR was recovered from a woman aged 50 to 60 in good health and CMV-seropositive. For the CDR3, the DNA is TGCAGCGTCCGCGGCGGGACAGGGTTAACTGAAGCTTTCTTT. Translating gives CSVRGGTGLTEAFF.